This T cell receptor beta chain comes out of a study of OX40 agonist ivuxolimab in advanced cancers. Background on the study: Previous treatment with anti-PD-1, anti-PD-L1 or anti-CTLA-4 therapy was allowed; 40% had received some.

This table comes from immunoSEQ multiplex PCR, and its TCRdb copy is limited to in-frame clones, with some not included. Here the sample spans about 79,000 clones, roughly nine tenths being singletons. A remark on this clone: The antigen is unknown.

The CDR3 is 16 amino acids. Germline CDR1 reads SGHNT; CDR2 reads YYREEE (reference sequence). V shed 2 bases and J 6 bases; nucleotides not matched to a gene: 13. Study results and caveats: CD4+ and CD8+ blood T cells expanded clonally by week 6 at 0.1 to 3.0 mg/kg.

The chain combines TRBV5-4 with TRBJ1-2, with 7 bases that match TRBD1. The clonotype was recovered from an adult with an advanced solid tumor such as melanoma, head and neck, liver or kidney cancer. Specimen: CD4+ or CD8+ T cells sorted from blood, collected in a trial of the OX40 agonist ivuxolimab. The CDR3 coding sequence is TGTGCCAGCAGCTTAGGGGGCACAGGGATCGGGAATGGCTACACCTTC. It yields the protein CASSLGGTGIGNGYTF.